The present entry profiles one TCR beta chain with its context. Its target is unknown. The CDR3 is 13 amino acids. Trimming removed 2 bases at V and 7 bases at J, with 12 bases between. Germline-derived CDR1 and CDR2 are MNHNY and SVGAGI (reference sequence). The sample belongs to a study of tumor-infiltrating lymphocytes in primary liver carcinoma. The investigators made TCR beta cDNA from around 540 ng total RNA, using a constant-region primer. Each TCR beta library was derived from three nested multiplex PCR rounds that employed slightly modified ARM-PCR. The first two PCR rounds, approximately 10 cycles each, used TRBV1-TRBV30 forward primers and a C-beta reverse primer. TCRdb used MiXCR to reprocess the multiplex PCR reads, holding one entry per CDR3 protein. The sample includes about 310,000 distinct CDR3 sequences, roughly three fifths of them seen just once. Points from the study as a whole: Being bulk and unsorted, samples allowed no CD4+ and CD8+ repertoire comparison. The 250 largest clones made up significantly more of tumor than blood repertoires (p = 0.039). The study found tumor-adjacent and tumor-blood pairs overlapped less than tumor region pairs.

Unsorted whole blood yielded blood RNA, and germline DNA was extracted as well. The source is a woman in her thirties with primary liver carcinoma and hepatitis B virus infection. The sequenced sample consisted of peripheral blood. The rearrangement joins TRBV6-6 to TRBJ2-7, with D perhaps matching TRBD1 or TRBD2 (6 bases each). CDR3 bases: TGTGCCAGCAGTTACCGGGGGCTTGATGAGCAGTACTTC. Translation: CASSYRGLDEQYF.